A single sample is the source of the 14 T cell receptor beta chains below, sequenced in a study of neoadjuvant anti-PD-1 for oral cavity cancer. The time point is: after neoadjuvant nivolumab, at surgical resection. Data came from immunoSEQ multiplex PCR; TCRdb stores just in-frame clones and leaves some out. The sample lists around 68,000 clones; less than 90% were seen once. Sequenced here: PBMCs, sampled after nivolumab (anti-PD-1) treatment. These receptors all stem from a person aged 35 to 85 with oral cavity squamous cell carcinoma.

The chain's CDR3 is CASTWVPKRRSYEQYF. DNA for the CDR3: TGTGCCAGCACCTGGGTCCCAAAAAGGAGGTCGTACGAGCAGTACTTC. The rearrangement joins TRBV7-8 to TRBJ2-7; a possible D gene is TRBD2 (5 bases). This CDR3 has 16 residues. Trimming took 7 bases from V and 4 from J, leaving 23 bases between them. CDR1 is SGHVS, CDR2 FQNEAQ, per germline.

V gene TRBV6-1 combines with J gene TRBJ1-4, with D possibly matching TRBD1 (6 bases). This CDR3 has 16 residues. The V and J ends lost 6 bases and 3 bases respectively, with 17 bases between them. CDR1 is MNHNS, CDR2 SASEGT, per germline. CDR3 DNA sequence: TGTGCCAGCAGCGAAAGGGGGGATAGAGCTAATGAAAAACTGTTTTTT. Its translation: CASSERGDRANEKLFF.

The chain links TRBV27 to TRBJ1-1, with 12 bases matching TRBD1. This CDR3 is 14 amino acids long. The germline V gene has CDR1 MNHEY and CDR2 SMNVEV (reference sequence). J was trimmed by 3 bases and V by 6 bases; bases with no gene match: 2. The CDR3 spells CASRGQGADTEAFF. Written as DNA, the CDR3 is TGTGCCAGCAGGGGACAGGGGGCGGACACTGAAGCTTTCTTT.

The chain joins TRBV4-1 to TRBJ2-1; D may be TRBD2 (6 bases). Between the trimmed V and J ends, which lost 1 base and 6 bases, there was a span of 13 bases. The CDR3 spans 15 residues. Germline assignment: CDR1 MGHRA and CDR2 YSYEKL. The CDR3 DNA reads TGCGCCAGCAGCCAAGGGCAATATAGCGGCAATGAGCAGTTCTTC. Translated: CASSQGQYSGNEQFF.

The CDR3, as DNA: TGCGCCAGCAGCCCCACACCAGGCGGGCTAAATGAAAAACTGTTTTTT. Translating gives CASSPTPGGLNEKLFF. This rearrangement joins TRBV5-1 to TRBJ1-4; unclear D gene. The CDR3 totals 16 residues. Germline V gene data show CDR1 as SGHRS and CDR2 as YFSETQ. Between the trimmed V and J ends, which lost 4 bases and 5 bases, there was a span of 18 bases.

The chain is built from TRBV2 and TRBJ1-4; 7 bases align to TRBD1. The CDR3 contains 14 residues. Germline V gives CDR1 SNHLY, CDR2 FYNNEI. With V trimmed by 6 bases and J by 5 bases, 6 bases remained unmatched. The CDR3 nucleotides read TGTGCCAGCAGGCGGGACAGAAACAATGAAAAACTGTTTTTT. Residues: CASRRDRNNEKLFF.

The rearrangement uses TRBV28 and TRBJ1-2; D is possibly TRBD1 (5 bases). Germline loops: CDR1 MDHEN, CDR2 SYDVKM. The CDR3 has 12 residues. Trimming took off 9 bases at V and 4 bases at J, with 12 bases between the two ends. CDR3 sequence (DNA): TGTGCCAGTGGGGACCGAACCTATGGCTACACCTTC. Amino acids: CASGDRTYGYTF.

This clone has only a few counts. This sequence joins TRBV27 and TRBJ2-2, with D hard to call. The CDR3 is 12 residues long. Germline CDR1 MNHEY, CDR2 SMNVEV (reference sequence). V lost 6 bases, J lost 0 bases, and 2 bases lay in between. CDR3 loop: CASSPNTGELFF. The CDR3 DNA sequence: TGTGCCAGCAGCCCGAACACCGGGGAGCTGTTTTTT.

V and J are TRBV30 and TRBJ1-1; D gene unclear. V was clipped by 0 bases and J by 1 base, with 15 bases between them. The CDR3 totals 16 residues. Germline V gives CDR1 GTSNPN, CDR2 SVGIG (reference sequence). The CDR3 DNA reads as TGTGCCTGGAGTGTAGAACGAAGGGCGCCGAACACTGAAGCTTTCTTT. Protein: CAWSVERRAPNTEAFF.

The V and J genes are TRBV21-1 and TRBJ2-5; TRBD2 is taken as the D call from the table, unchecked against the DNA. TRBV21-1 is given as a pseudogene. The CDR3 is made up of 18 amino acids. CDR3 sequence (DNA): TGTGCCAGCAGCACCTTACGACTAGCGGGGGTGAGAAAAGAGACCCAGTACTTC. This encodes CASSTLRLAGVRKETQYF.

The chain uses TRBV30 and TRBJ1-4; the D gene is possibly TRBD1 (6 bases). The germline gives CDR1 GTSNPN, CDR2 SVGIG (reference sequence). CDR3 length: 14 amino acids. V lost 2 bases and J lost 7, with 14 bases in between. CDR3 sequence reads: CAWSSGGPGEKLFF. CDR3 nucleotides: TGTGCCTGGAGTTCGGGGGGGCCGGGTGAAAAACTGTTTTTT.

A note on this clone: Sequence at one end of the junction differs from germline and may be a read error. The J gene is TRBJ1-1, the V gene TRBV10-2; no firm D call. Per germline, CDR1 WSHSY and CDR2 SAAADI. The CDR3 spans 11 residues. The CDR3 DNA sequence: TGCGCCAGCAGTGGCAACAGTGAAGCTTTCTTT. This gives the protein CASSGNSEAFF.

The CDR3: CASASPENTEAFF. The CDR3 coding sequence is TGTGCCAGCGCAAGTCCGGAGAACACTGAAGCTTTCTTT. The rearrangement joins TRBV7-9 to TRBJ1-1; D gene uncertain. V was shortened by 8 bases and J by 1 base, with 11 bases between the two germline ends. CDR1 and CDR2 (germline): SEHNR, FQNEAQ (reference sequence). The CDR3 runs 13 residues.

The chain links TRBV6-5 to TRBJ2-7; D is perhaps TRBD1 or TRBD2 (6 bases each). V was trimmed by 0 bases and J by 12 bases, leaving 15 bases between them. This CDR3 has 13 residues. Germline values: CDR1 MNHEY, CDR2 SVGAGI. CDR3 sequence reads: CASSYSTRGVRYF. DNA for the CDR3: TGTGCCAGCAGTTACTCGACGAGGGGGGTTCGGTACTTC.